This paragraph reports one T cell receptor beta chain. This sample is part of a study of blood T cell repertoires in COVID-19. Overall study context: Italy, Spain and the United States were the sources of the convalescent and acute COVID-19 samples. PBMCs, B-cell-depleted T cells, or T cells were the source of the cDNA or gDNA that made up the material.

The length of the CDR3 is 12 residues. The ends were cut back, 3 bases at V and 4 bases at J, with 6 bases in the middle. Germline-derived CDR1 and CDR2 are MDHEN and SYDVKM. Authors' data handling: Amplification of reference gene primers provided the estimated nucleated cell counts. Only in-frame clones appear in the TCRdb table, and some are missing; sequencing was by immunoSEQ multiplex PCR. V and J calls and clone size are as listed in that table; D and trimming were resolved from the DNA. This repertoire shows about 190,000 clones, around nine tenths found once; its top ten account for around 1.1%.

The source is a man younger than 40 with acute or convalescent COVID-19. The gene calls are TRBV28 and TRBJ1-2; the D is unclear. Sequenced material: peripheral blood. The CDR3 protein is CASSLPGYGYTF. In DNA form, the CDR3 reads TGTGCCAGCAGTTTGCCCGGCTATGGCTACACCTTC.